Sequencing of this T cell receptor beta chain was carried out in a study of molecular identifiers for immune sequencing clone quantification. A note on this clonotype: This may arise from a read error, as a much more abundant clone is one base away.

The CDR3 sequence is 16 residues long. Germline V gene lookup returns CDR1 WSHSY and CDR2 SAAADI. Sorted naive CD8 T cells were those defined as CD8+CD4-CCR7+CD45RA+. For bulk TCR libraries, previously described methods and listed TCR primers were used. MiXCR, applied by TCRdb to the PCR reads, yields one record per CDR3 protein. The table records 400,000 to 600,000 distinct CDR3 sequences, 20% to 25% of them present only once. The sequence came from a human donor in good health. Some libraries in this study had Jurkat cell RNA spiked in. Sequencing used naive CD8+ T cells from blood, with Jurkat cell RNA spiked in. Subset meaning: FACS-sorted CD8+CD4-CCR7+CD45RA+ naive T cells. The V and J genes are TRBV10-2 and TRBJ2-6, with a possible D match to TRBD1 (5 bases). The CDR3 DNA follows: TGCGCCAGCAGTGGTCGACAGAACTCTGGGGCCAACGTCCAGACTTTC. This gives the protein CASSGRQNSGANVQTF.